Each of the 5 T cell receptor beta chains below was sequenced from the same sample in a study of tumor-infiltrating lymphocytes in primary liver carcinoma. Priming with a constant-region primer yielded TCR beta cDNA from 400 to 500 ng total RNA. Each TCR beta library was derived from three nested multiplex PCR rounds that employed slightly modified ARM-PCR. Running 9 to 11 cycles apiece, the first two PCR rounds relied on TRBV1-TRBV30 forward primers together with a C-beta reverse primer. TCRdb reanalysed the multiplex PCR reads using MiXCR and keeps one entry per CDR3 protein. Of 90,000 to 150,000 distinct CDR3 sequences detected, around 65% appear once; the ten largest clones hold over 6.5%. Joint extraction of RNA and DNA used roughly 19-31 mg of bulk tissue that was unsorted. Material for sequencing was tumor-adjacent normal liver tissue. The receptors stem from an older woman with primary liver carcinoma and hepatitis B virus infection.

The chain joins TRBV29-1 to TRBJ2-3, with D uncertain. Germline V gene data show CDR1 as SQVTM and CDR2 as ANQGSEA. The CDR3 runs to 12 residues. Written as DNA, the CDR3 is TGCAACATTGTTCCCCGGACAGATACGCAGTATTTT. Its translation is CNIVPRTDTQYF.

On this clonotype itself: The conserved phenylalanine or tryptophan is not found at the CDR3 terminus, so this likely reflects a read error. This rearrangement joins TRBV11-2 to TRBJ2-3; 13 bases align to TRBD2. The CDR3 runs to 18 residues. With V trimmed by 1 base and J by 4 bases, 8 bases remained unmatched. Germline loops: CDR1 SGHAT, CDR2 FQNNGV. Here the CDR3 DNA reads TGTGCCAGCAGCTTAGGGTATTTACTAGCGGGAGGGGCAGATACGCAGTATATT. Its protein is CASSLGYLLAGGADTQYI.

The rearrangement joins TRBV19 to TRBJ1-1; D not resolved. The CDR3 runs to 15 residues. The V end lost 6 bases, the J end lost 2 bases, and 16 bases lay between the germline ends. CDR1 and CDR2 from the germline V gene are LNHDA and SQIVND (reference sequence). CDR3 coding DNA: TGTGCCAGTAGATATGGCAACTTCATAAACACTGAAGCTTTCTTT. Its protein product is CASRYGNFINTEAFF.

Regarding this clonotype: One base away lies a much larger clone, so this may be a sequencing read error. This sequence joins TRBV30 and TRBJ2-7; possibly TRBD1 for D (5 bases). The CDR3 consists of 13 residues. Germline values: CDR1 GTSNPN, CDR2 SVGIG (reference sequence). The CDR3 reads CAWSIQVGAQQDF. The CDR3 nucleotides are TGTGCCTGGAGTATACAGGTCGGAGCCCAGCAGGACTTC. Drawing the rest from reference TRBV30 and TRBJ2-7, the complete variable domain is SQTIHQWPATLVQPVGSPLSLECTVEGTSNPNLYWYRQAAGRGLQLLFYSVGIGQISSEVPQNLSASRPQDRQFILSSKKLLLSDSGFYLCAWSIQVGAQQDFGPGTRLTVT.

As regards this clonotype: Since a much larger clone is just one base distant, this may be a read error. The CDR3 sequence is CASCRGGITNTGELFF. In DNA form, the CDR3 reads TGTGCCAGCTGCCGTGGGGGCATAACGAACACCGGGGAGCTGTTTTTT. The chain has TRBV5-6 and TRBJ2-2, with D possibly matching TRBD1 (6 bases). CDR1 and CDR2 from the germline V gene are SGHDT and YYEEEE. There are 16 residues in the CDR3. The ends were cut back, 7 bases at V and 0 bases at J, with 16 bases in the middle.